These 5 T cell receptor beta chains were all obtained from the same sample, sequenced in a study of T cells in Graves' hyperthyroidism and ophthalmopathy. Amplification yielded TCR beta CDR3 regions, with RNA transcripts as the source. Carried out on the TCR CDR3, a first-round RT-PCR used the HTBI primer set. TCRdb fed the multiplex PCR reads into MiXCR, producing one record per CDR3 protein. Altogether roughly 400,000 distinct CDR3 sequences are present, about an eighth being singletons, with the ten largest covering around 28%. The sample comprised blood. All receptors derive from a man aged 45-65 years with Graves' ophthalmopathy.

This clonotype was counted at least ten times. The DNA of the CDR3 is TGTGCCAGCAGCCAAGGATGGGGGAAACAGCCCCAGCATTTT. Amino acid sequence: CASSQGWGKQPQHF. The J gene is TRBJ1-5, the V gene TRBV3-1, with D possibly being TRBD1 (5 bases). CDR3 size: 14 residues. In germline, CDR1 is LGHDT, CDR2 YNNKEL (reference sequence). V dropped 1 base and J dropped 7 bases, with 11 bases sitting between them.

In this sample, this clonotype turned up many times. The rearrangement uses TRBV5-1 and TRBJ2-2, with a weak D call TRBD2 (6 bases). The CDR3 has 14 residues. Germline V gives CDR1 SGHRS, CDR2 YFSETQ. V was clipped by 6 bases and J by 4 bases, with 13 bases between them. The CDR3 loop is CASMPGSVTGELFF. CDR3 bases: TGCGCCAGCATGCCCGGGAGTGTCACCGGGGAGCTGTTTTTT. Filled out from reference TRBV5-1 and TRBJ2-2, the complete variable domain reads KAGVTQTPRYLIKTRGQQVTLSCSPISGHRSVSWYQQTPGQGLQFLFEYFSETQRNKGNFPGRFSGRQFSNSRSEMNVSTLELGDSALYLCASMPGSVTGELFFGEGSRLTVL.

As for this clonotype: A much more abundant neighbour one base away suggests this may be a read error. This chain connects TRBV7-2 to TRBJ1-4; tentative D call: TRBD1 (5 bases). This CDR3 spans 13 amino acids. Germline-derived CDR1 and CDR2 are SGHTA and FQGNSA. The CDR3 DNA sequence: TGTGCCAGCAGAAAGGGGCAGAGTCAAAAACTGGTTTTT. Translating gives CASRKGQSQKLVF.

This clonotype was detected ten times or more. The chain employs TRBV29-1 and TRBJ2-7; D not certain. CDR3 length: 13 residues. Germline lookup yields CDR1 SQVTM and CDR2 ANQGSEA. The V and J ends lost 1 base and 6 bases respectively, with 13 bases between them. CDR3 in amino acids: CSVEASSSSEQYF. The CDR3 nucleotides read TGCAGCGTTGAAGCGTCGTCCAGTAGCGAGCAGTACTTC.

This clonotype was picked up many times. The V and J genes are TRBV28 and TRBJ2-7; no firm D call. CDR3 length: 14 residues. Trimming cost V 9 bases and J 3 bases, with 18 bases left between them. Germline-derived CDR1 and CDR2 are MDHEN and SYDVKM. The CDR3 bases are TGTGCCAGTCCTTACAGAGCCGGTTTCTACGAGCAGTACTTC. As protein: CASPYRAGFYEQYF.